The 5 T cell receptor beta chains given below trace back to one sample, sequenced in a study of coeliac disease. Measured with immunoSEQ multiplex PCR; TCRdb has only the in-frame clones, and not every one. There are fewer than 3,000 clones in the sample; roughly three fifths occur only once, and less than 30% lies in the top ten. Sequencing input: intraepithelial lymphocytes from the gut. All receptors come from a woman aged 70-85 years with celiac disease on a gluten-free diet.

The CDR3 nucleotides are TGTGCCAGCAGCTTAGGAATCAGGGGCACTGAAGCTTTCTTT. Its protein product is CASSLGIRGTEAFF. The chain employs TRBV7-6 and TRBJ1-1; TRBD1 might be the D (6 bases). Germline CDR1 is SGHVS and CDR2 is FNYEAQ. The CDR3 has 14 residues. The V end lost 1 base, the J end lost 4 bases, and 10 bases lay between the germline ends. Full variable domain (rest looked up from reference TRBV7-6 and TRBJ1-1): GAGVSQSPRYKVTKRGQDVALRCDPISGHVSLYWYRQALGQGPEFLTYFNYEAQQDKSGLPNDRFSAERPEGSISTLTIQRTEQRDSAMYRCASSLGIRGTEAFFGQGTRLTVV.

This clone was found once. The J gene is TRBJ2-3, the V gene TRBV4-1, with 12 nucleotides matching TRBD2. From germline, CDR1 is MGHRA and CDR2 YSYEKL. The CDR3 has 15 amino acids. V shed 2 bases and J 5 bases; nucleotides not matched to a gene: 2. CDR3 region: CASSQLAGGIDTQYF. In DNA form, the CDR3 reads TGCGCCAGCAGCCAACTAGCGGGGGGGATAGATACGCAGTATTTT.

This clone has only one observation. This chain links TRBV15 with TRBJ1-1; a weak D match, TRBD1 (6 bases). V was clipped by 0 bases and J by 10 bases, with 12 bases between them. Per the germline V gene, CDR1 is LNHNV and CDR2 is YYDKDF (reference sequence). The CDR3 has 13 amino acids. CDR3 nucleotides: TGTGCCACCAGCAGAGATAGGACAGAGCGAGCTTTCTTT. It codes for CATSRDRTERAFF.

This sequence joins TRBV10-3 and TRBJ2-7, with a tentative D call TRBD1 (6 bases). The length of the CDR3 is 13 residues. V shed 8 bases and J shed 0 bases, with 11 bases lying between them. Germline V gene lookup returns CDR1 ENHRY and CDR2 SYGVKD. The CDR3 bases are TGTGCCATCGGCGACAGGCTCTCCTACGAGCAGTACTTC. Amino acids: CAIGDRLSYEQYF.

Judged by abundance, this clone is large. The chain has TRBV28 and TRBJ1-2; D call uncertain. The CDR3 covers 14 residues. The germline gives CDR1 MDHEN, CDR2 SYDVKM. Trimming removed 5 bases from V and 2 bases from J, with 12 bases in between. The CDR3 sequence: CASSIVEANYGYTF. The CDR3 bases are TGTGCCAGCAGTATTGTTGAGGCGAACTATGGCTACACCTTC.